This T cell receptor (beta chain) was documented in a study of shared clonotypes between healthy human individuals. Study summary: Per-donor plates numbered three CD4 naive, three CD4 memory, two CD8 naive and one CD8 memory. Study-wide results and limits: The sampled material consisted only of blood, and tissue repertoires are likely to differ.

The ends lost 4 bases at V and 6 bases at J; junction bases unmatched: 6. The CDR3 covers 16 residues. From germline, CDR1 is SGDLS and CDR2 YYNGEE. Regarding this clone: What it recognizes is unknown.

CD4+ cells were split into CD45RA+ naive and CD45RA-negative memory subsets. Running of the assay took place at deep level. Assay used: immunoSEQ multiplex PCR; TCRdb lists only in-frame clones, some missing. Here the sample spans 1.4 million to 1.5 million clones, roughly 96% being singletons. The sequenced sample consisted of naive CD4+ T cells sorted from blood. Described subset: CD45RA+ positively selected. The clonotype comes from a man between 25 and 39 years old in good health. J is TRBJ2-1 and V is TRBV9, with 14 bases lining up with TRBD2. The CDR3 bases are TGTGCCAGCAGCCCGCAAGGACTAGCGGGAGGCAATGAGCAGTTCTTC. Amino acids: CASSPQGLAGGNEQFF.